Here is one TCR beta chain with its context. Its antigen is unidentified. This sample is drawn from a study of T cell repertoires in ileal Crohn's disease. For the study at large: Biopsies of the neoterminal ileum at postoperative colonoscopy form M6 samples. Study-wide results and limits: Sorted CD8 T cells held more high-frequency clones than CD4.

Documented time point: neoterminal ileum biopsy at postoperative endoscopy, about 6 months after surgery. Patients were adults with ileal or ileocolonic Crohn's disease needing resection. The CDR3 consists of 14 residues. V lost 3 bases to trimming and J lost 5 bases, with 14 bases between them. Germline CDR1 reads SGHVS; CDR2 reads FQNEAQ. TCRdb's copy holds only in-frame clones and misses some; the assay was immunoSEQ multiplex PCR. This sample yields about 9,400 clones, of which approximately 78% are seen a single time; more than 15% belongs to the top ten. The rearrangement uses TRBV7-8 and TRBJ2-7; a possible D gene is TRBD1 (6 bases). This TCR was recovered from an adult with Crohn's disease. The sample taken for sequencing was ileal tissue. The CDR3 DNA reads as TGTGCCAGCAGCTTTTCCAGGGGTGTCCACGAGCAGTACTTC. Translating it yields CASSFSRGVHEQYF.